Each of the 27 T cell receptor beta chains below was sequenced from the same sample in a study of T-cell reconstitution after alpha-beta-depleted transplantation in children. The TCRbeta library incorporated unique molecular identifiers. TCRdb redid the calling of the PCR reads with MiXCR, one entry per CDR3 protein. Among some 600,000 distinct CDR3 sequences, over 10% were seen once, and the ten largest hold over 2%. Sequenced material: PBMCs, mostly from graft donor cells, taken 360 days after TCRalphabeta/CD19-depleted stem cell transplant. The receptors were gathered from a male patient aged 10 to 17 who had a stem cell transplant for acute myeloid leukemia, so the T cells may come from the graft donor.

The rearrangement uses TRBV20-1 and TRBJ1-1; D uncertain. This CDR3 spans 12 amino acids. V lost 7 bases, J lost 0 bases, and 9 bases lay in between. CDR1 DFQATT and CDR2 SNEGSKA come from the germline V gene (reference sequence). The CDR3, as DNA: TGCAGTGTAGTCTTCATGAACACTGAAGCTTTCTTT. Its protein product is CSVVFMNTEAFF.

The sample holds a few counts of this clonotype. The chain has TRBV20-1 and TRBJ2-7; TRBD2 matches 11 bases. With V trimmed by 5 bases and J by 2 bases, 5 bases remained unmatched. Germline lookup yields CDR1 DFQATT and CDR2 SNEGSKA (reference sequence). This CDR3 is 14 amino acids long. CDR3 region: CSASSGRPPYEQYF. The CDR3 coding sequence is TGCAGTGCTTCTAGCGGGAGGCCTCCCTACGAGCAGTACTTC.

The chain has TRBV20-1 and TRBJ1-1; 10 bases fit TRBD1. The CDR3 totals 13 residues. Germline V gene sequence: CDR1 DFQATT, CDR2 SNEGSKA (reference sequence). The CDR3 nucleotides are TGCAGATGGACAGGGGGGCCGAACACTGAAGCTTTCTTT. Its translation: CRWTGGPNTEAFF.

The sample holds a few counts of this clonotype. The chain recombines TRBV28 with TRBJ2-7; 7 nucleotides align to TRBD1. V dropped 10 bases and J dropped 3; count of bases not matched to a gene: 6. This CDR3 has 12 residues. The V gene's germline CDR1 is MDHEN and CDR2 SYDVKM. The CDR3 nucleotides read TGTGCCACCTGGACAGGCCTCTACGAGCAGTACTTC. This codes for CATWTGLYEQYF.

The table lists this clonotype with many counts. This chain uses TRBV6-2 or TRBV6-3 with TRBJ2-7, with TRBD1 matching over 7 bases. The germline V gene encodes CDR1 MNHEY and CDR2 SVGEGT. The V segment lost 7 bases and the J segment 1 base; nucleotides outside the gene matches: 10. There are 15 residues in the CDR3. CDR3 in amino acids: CASIQGGQASYEQYF. CDR3 nucleotides: TGTGCCAGCATCCAGGGTGGACAGGCATCCTACGAGCAGTACTTC.

The CDR3 loop reads CASSFLRVYEQYF. CDR3 in DNA: TGTGCCAGCAGCTTTCTCCGGGTCTACGAGCAGTACTTC. The chain employs TRBV7-8 and TRBJ2-7, with D uncertain. Trimming removed 3 bases at V and 3 bases at J, with 9 bases between. Germline lookup yields CDR1 SGHVS and CDR2 FQNEAQ. The CDR3 extends over 13 amino acids.

The chain links TRBV23-1 to TRBJ2-5, with D possibly TRBD1 on 6 matching bases. TRBV23-1 counts as an open reading frame of uncertain function. Trimming pared 7 bases from V and 0 bases from J, leaving 15 bases between. There are 15 residues in the CDR3. In DNA form, the CDR3 reads TGCGCCAGCAAAAGACAGGCAAAAGACCAAGAGACCCAGTACTTC. It is translated as CASKRQAKDQETQYF.

This clonotype was counted between two and nine times. V gene TRBV7-8 combines with J gene TRBJ2-7; D may correspond to TRBD1 or TRBD2 (5 bases each). CDR3 length equals 15 residues. Trimming stripped 2 bases from V and 3 bases from J, with 14 bases between. Germline values: CDR1 SGHVS, CDR2 FQNEAQ. The CDR3, as DNA: TGTGCCAGCAGCTTATACCGGGACCGAAACTACGAGCAGTACTTC. Its translation: CASSLYRDRNYEQYF. The full variable domain, in which reference TRBV7-8 and TRBJ2-7 provide the parts outside the CDR3, is GAGVSQSPRYKVAKRGQDVALRCDPISGHVSLFWYQQALGQGPEFLTYFQNEAQLDKSGLPSDRFFAERPEGSVSTLKIQRTQQEDSAVYLCASSLYRDRNYEQYFGPGTRLTVT.

The chain is built from TRBV5-5 and TRBJ2-3; possible D gene TRBD2, 6 bases. The V end lost 0 bases, the J end lost 4 bases, and 12 bases lay between the germline ends. CDR1 SGHKS and CDR2 YYEKEE come from the germline V gene (reference sequence). The CDR3 runs to 15 residues. Here the CDR3 reads CASSLGRGGPDTQYF. CDR3 coding DNA: TGTGCCAGCAGCTTGGGCCGGGGAGGCCCAGATACGCAGTATTTT.

This clonotype was recorded a few times. The chain combines TRBV6-2 or TRBV6-3 with TRBJ2-1; TRBD2 aligns across 10 bases. CDR1 and CDR2 from the germline V gene are MNHEY and SVGEGT. There are 15 residues in the CDR3. V gave up 6 bases and J gave up 9 bases; unmatched junction bases: 11. In DNA form, the CDR3 reads TGTGCCAGCAGCGAAAGGTCTAGCGGGAGCGGTGAGCAGTTCTTC. Translation gives CASSERSSGSGEQFF.

This clonotype was seen ten or more times. CDR3 nucleotides: TGCGCCAGCAGCCCGTCAGTTTTTGGGGGCCGGGAGACCCAGTACTTC. It translates to CASSPSVFGGRETQYF. The chain employs TRBV5-1 and TRBJ2-5, with a weak D call TRBD1 (6 bases). Trimming took 4 bases from V and 5 from J, leaving 21 bases between them. This CDR3 has 16 residues. The germline gives CDR1 SGHRS, CDR2 YFSETQ.

The gene calls are TRBV29-1 and TRBJ2-1, with 8 bases matching TRBD2. CDR3 length: 9 amino acids. Trimming at V came to 7 bases and at J to 14 bases, leaving 4 bases not matched to a gene. Germline V gene lookup returns CDR1 SQVTM and CDR2 ANQGSEA. The CDR3 spells CSAPGLEFF. CDR3 in DNA: TGCAGCGCTCCGGGACTAGAGTTCTTC.

The chain carries TRBV9 and TRBJ2-7; D is unresolved. Germline CDR1 is SGDLS and CDR2 is YYNGEE. CDR3 length: 14 residues. Trimming left V 0 bases short and J 2 bases short, with 9 bases between. In nucleotides, the CDR3 is TGTGCCAGCAGCGTAGGGTCTCTGACCTACGAGCAGTACTTC. Protein product: CASSVGSLTYEQYF. Looking up the rest from reference TRBV9 and TRBJ2-7 gives the full variable domain: DSGVTQTPKHLITATGQRVTLRCSPRSGDLSVYWYQQSLDQGLQFLIQYYNGEERAKGNILERFSAQQFPDLHSELNLSSLELGDSALYFCASSVGSLTYEQYFGPGTRLTVT.

Only a few counts were recorded for this clonotype. This rearrangement joins TRBV14 to TRBJ2-3; D is possibly TRBD2 (5 bases). The CDR3 is 14 residues long. Germline lookup yields CDR1 SGHDN and CDR2 FVKESK. Trimming took 2 bases from V and 6 from J, leaving 12 bases between them. The CDR3 loop reads CASSQKVWRDTQYF. DNA for the CDR3: TGTGCCAGCAGCCAAAAAGTGTGGAGGGATACGCAGTATTTT.

In this sample, this clonotype turned up many times. The gene calls are TRBV29-1 and TRBJ2-1, with TRBD2 matching 7 bases. J gave up 2 bases and V 6 bases, and 13 bases lay outside the gene matches. The CDR3 is 16 amino acids. CDR1 and CDR2 from the germline V gene are SQVTM and ANQGSEA. In DNA form, the CDR3 reads TGCAGCGTCGCCAACCTACCTAGCGGAGCCTACAATGAGCAGTTCTTC. This sequence encodes CSVANLPSGAYNEQFF.

This clonotype showed up many times. CDR3 sequence reads: CASGQGTWYTIYF. Written as DNA, the CDR3 is TGTGCCAGCGGACAGGGAACTTGGTACACCATATATTTT. The genes are TRBV12-3 or TRBV12-4 and TRBJ1-3, with 8 bases lining up with TRBD1. V dropped 8 bases and J dropped 8; count of bases not matched to a gene: 8. The CDR3 runs to 13 residues.

This clonotype was counted between two and nine times. J is TRBJ2-7 and V is TRBV27; TRBD2 agrees at 7 bases. Germline values: CDR1 MNHEY, CDR2 SMNVEV (reference sequence). CDR3 length: 20 amino acids. The V gene end was trimmed by 0 bases and the J gene end by 0 bases; junction bases not matched to a gene: 17. The CDR3 region is CASSLSSRSPAGPASYEQYF. In nucleotides, the CDR3 is TGTGCCAGCAGTTTATCCTCTAGGTCTCCAGCGGGGCCAGCCTCCTACGAGCAGTACTTC.

This chain uses TRBV28 with TRBJ2-3; 9 bases fit TRBD2. The trim removed 7 bases at V and 2 bases at J, leaving 4 bases unmatched. Germline CDR1 reads MDHEN; CDR2 reads SYDVKM. CDR3 length: 14 amino acids. This chain's CDR3 is CASTASGNTDTQYF. The DNA for the CDR3 is TGTGCCAGCACGGCTAGCGGGAACACAGATACGCAGTATTTT.

This clonotype has a count of ten or more. This chain uses TRBV29-1 with TRBJ2-3; 14 nucleotides agree with TRBD2. CDR3 length: 16 residues. V was pared by 6 bases and J by 5 bases, with 10 bases of the junction left unmatched. CDR1 and CDR2 (germline): SQVTM, ANQGSEA. This CDR3 reads CSVTTGTSGSGDTQYF. CDR3 bases: TGCAGCGTCACCACCGGGACTAGCGGGAGTGGAGATACGCAGTATTTT.

This clonotype was counted between two and nine times. CDR3 nucleotide sequence: TGCAGTGCTGCCGGACGGTCGTCTAATGAAAAACTGTTTTTT. Amino acids: CSAAGRSSNEKLFF. The V gene is TRBV20-1, the J gene TRBJ1-4; D unclear. The germline V and J ends were trimmed by 5 bases and 3 bases, with 13 bases remaining between them. This CDR3 is 14 amino acids long. Germline-derived CDR1 and CDR2 are DFQATT and SNEGSKA (reference sequence).

In its sample, this clonotype was seen many times. This chain joins TRBV11-2 and TRBJ2-7; the D is unclear. Germline-derived CDR1 and CDR2 are SGHAT and FQNNGV. V was clipped by 0 bases and J by 2 bases, with 8 bases between them. There are 14 residues in the CDR3. The DNA of the CDR3 is TGTGCCAGCAGCTTAGATCGCGGTACCTACGAGCAGTACTTC. This gives the protein CASSLDRGTYEQYF.

The chain is built from TRBV7-2 and TRBJ1-2; maybe TRBD1 (6 bases). Germline V gene lookup returns CDR1 SGHTA and CDR2 FQGNSA. The V end was cut by 4 bases, the J end by 5 bases, with 11 bases between. The CDR3 loop spans 13 amino acids. The CDR3 DNA reads as TGTGCCAGCAGCTACGGGACATCATATGGCTACACCTTC. As protein: CASSYGTSYGYTF.

This chain uses TRBV20-1 with TRBJ2-1; 11 bases map to TRBD2. CDR1 is DFQATT and CDR2 is SNEGSKA in the germline V gene (reference sequence). The ends lost 0 bases at V and 0 bases at J; junction bases unmatched: 7. This CDR3 is built from 18 residues. The CDR3 protein is CSARDRLAGGFSYNEQFF. As DNA, the CDR3 is TGCAGTGCTAGAGATAGGCTAGCGGGAGGTTTCTCCTACAATGAGCAGTTCTTC.

This clonotype appeared many times. V and J are TRBV9 and TRBJ2-2; 11 bases are shared with TRBD2. The CDR3 is made up of 19 amino acids. CDR1 SGDLS and CDR2 YYNGEE come from the germline V gene. Unmatched junction bases numbered 10, after V lost 3 bases and J lost 0 bases. The CDR3 DNA sequence: TGTGCCAGCAGCGGGCCTCCGGGACTAGCGGTCGCGAACACCGGGGAGCTGTTTTTT. The encoded protein is CASSGPPGLAVANTGELFF.

This chain joins TRBV28 and TRBJ2-7; maybe TRBD2 (5 bases). Germline V gives CDR1 MDHEN, CDR2 SYDVKM. V lost 5 bases and J lost 4, with 21 bases in between. This CDR3 contains 16 residues. The CDR3 is CASSTLLDSLRYEQYF. The CDR3, as DNA: TGTGCCAGCAGTACTCTTTTGGACTCTCTTCGTTACGAGCAGTACTTC. Together with reference TRBV28 and TRBJ2-7, the CDR3 gives the full variable domain: DVKVTQSSRYLVKRTGEKVFLECVQDMDHENMFWYRQDPGLGLRLIYFSYDVKMKEKGDIPEGYSVSREKKERFSLILESASTNQTSMYLCASSTLLDSLRYEQYFGPGTRLTVT.

This clonotype has a count of ten or more. V is TRBV19 and J is TRBJ2-5; the D gene is possibly TRBD1 (6 bases). Germline V lookup: CDR1 LNHDA, CDR2 SQIVND (reference sequence). The CDR3 loop spans 13 amino acids. V lost 9 bases and J 2 bases, leaving 13 bases between the germline ends. CDR3 nucleotides: TGTGCCAGCAGCATAGGACAGCAAGAGACCCAGTACTTC. Protein product: CASSIGQQETQYF.

Only a few counts were recorded for this clonotype. The rearrangement links TRBV12-3 or TRBV12-4 to TRBJ2-1; TRBD2 aligns across 10 bases. The CDR3 consists of 13 residues. With 8 bases clipped from V and 7 bases from J, the junction kept 5 bases outside the gene matches. For the CDR3, the DNA is TGTGCCAGCGGACTAGCGGTGTGGAATGAGCAGTTCTTC. It encodes CASGLAVWNEQFF.